These 4 T cell receptor beta chains were sequenced from one sample in a study of T-cell reconstitution after alpha-beta-depleted transplantation in children. TCRbeta library preparation incorporated unique molecular identifiers. One entry per CDR3 protein results from TCRdb running MiXCR on the PCR reads. Of over 400,000 distinct CDR3 sequences listed, around two fifths are singletons. Here the sequenced sample was PBMCs, taken before TCRalphabeta/CD19-depleted stem cell transplant. The source is a girl between 2 and 10 years old with aplastic anemia, due to receive a stem cell transplant.

The chain couples TRBV4-1 to TRBJ1-1; 7 nucleotides agree with TRBD1. Germline CDR1 and CDR2: MGHRA and YSYEKL. Germline trimming cut 6 bases from V and 1 base from J; bases unmatched to any gene: 8. This CDR3 is built from 15 residues. The DNA for the CDR3 is TGCGCCAGCAGGCAGGGATCAGGGGGGAACACTGAAGCTTTCTTT. Protein: CASRQGSGGNTEAFF.

This clonotype is a singleton in its sample. V gene TRBV5-1 combines with J gene TRBJ2-2, with D perhaps TRBD1 (5 bases). Trimming left V 0 bases short and J 1 base short, with 10 bases between. From germline, CDR1 is SGHRS and CDR2 YFSETQ. This CDR3 contains 16 residues. In nucleotides, the CDR3 is TGCGCCAGCAGCTTGGAAGTCGACAGGAACACCGGGGAGCTGTTTTTT. Residues: CASSLEVDRNTGELFF.

The chain combines TRBV12-5 with TRBJ2-1; D call uncertain. The CDR3 length is 12 residues. Trimming took off 4 bases at V and 9 bases at J, with 10 bases between the two ends. Germline V gene lookup returns CDR1 LGHNT and CDR2 FRNRAP. DNA of the CDR3: TGTGCTAGTGGTTACGAATTGGGTGAGCAGTTCTTC. Translated, it gives CASGYELGEQFF.

J is TRBJ2-1 and V is TRBV20-1, with TRBD1 identical over 7 bases. The CDR3 is 16 residues long. Germline values: CDR1 DFQATT, CDR2 SNEGSKA (reference sequence). J lost 2 bases, V lost 1 base, and 8 bases had no gene match. The CDR3 bases are TGCAGTGCTAGAGGGGTCGACAGGGTCCCCTACAATGAGCAGTTCTTC. Translated, it gives CSARGVDRVPYNEQFF.